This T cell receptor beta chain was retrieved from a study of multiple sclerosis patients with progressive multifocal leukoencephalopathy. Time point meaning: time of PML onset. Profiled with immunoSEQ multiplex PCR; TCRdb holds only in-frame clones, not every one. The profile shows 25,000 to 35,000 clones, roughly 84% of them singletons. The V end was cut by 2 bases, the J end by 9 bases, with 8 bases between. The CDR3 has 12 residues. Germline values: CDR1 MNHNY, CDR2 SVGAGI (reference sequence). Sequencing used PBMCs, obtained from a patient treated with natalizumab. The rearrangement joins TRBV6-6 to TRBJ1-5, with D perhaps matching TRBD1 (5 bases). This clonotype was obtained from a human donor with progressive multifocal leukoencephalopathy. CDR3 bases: TGTGCCAGCAGTTACCCGAGGGGGCCCCAGCATTTT. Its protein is CASSYPRGPQHF.